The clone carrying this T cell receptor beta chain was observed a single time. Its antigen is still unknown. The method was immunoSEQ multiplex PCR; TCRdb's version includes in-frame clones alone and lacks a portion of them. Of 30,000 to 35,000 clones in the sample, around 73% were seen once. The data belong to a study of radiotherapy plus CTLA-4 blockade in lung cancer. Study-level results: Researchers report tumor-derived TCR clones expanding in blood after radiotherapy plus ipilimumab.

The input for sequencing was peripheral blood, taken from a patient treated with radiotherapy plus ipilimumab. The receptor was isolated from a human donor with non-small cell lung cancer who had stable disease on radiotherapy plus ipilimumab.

As DNA, the CDR3 is TGTGCCAGCAGCTTAGCTGCAGTCATTTCCCAAGAGACCCAGTACTTC. As protein: CASSLAAVISQETQYF. The rearrangement links TRBV7-2 to TRBJ2-5; no clear D. V was pared by 0 bases and J by 1 base, with 12 bases between. The CDR3 consists of 16 residues. CDR1 and CDR2 (germline): SGHTA, FQGNSA.